Presented here are 10 T cell receptor beta chains from one specimen sequenced in a study of cytomegalovirus exposure and HLA in healthy donors. The PCR was carried out with 60 Vbeta primers and 13 Jbeta primers. Sequencing was performed with immunoSEQ multiplex PCR; in TCRdb, only in-frame clones are kept and a portion is missing. Here the sample spans 100,000 to 150,000 clones, around 82% being singletons. The source material was PBMCs. The origin of the receptors is a boy younger than 18 in good health and CMV-seronegative.

This clone was counted between two and nine times. V gene TRBV7-2 combines with J gene TRBJ2-7, with 11 nucleotides matching TRBD2. The CDR3 runs to 14 residues. Per the germline V gene, CDR1 is SGHTA and CDR2 is FQGNSA. With 4 bases clipped from V and 9 bases from J, the junction kept 8 bases outside the gene matches. The CDR3 spells CASSYSGGVNGQYF. Written as DNA, the CDR3 is TGTGCCAGCAGCTATAGCGGGGGGGTCAACGGGCAGTACTTC.

This chain joins TRBV11-2 and TRBJ2-6, with TRBD2 as a possible D gene (6 bases). Trimming removed 5 bases at V and 0 bases at J, with 14 bases between. The germline V gene encodes CDR1 SGHAT and CDR2 FQNNGV. The CDR3 contains 17 residues. Here the CDR3 reads CASSRRGSNSGANVLTF. CDR3 sequence (DNA): TGTGCCAGCAGCAGGCGGGGCAGCAACTCTGGGGCCAACGTCCTGACTTTC.

This clone was counted only a few times. The V gene is TRBV6-5, the J gene TRBJ1-4, with a possible D match to TRBD1 (6 bases). Germline CDR1 and CDR2: MNHEY and SVGAGI. This CDR3 is 14 amino acids long. Between the trimmed V and J ends, which lost 6 bases and 7 bases, there was a span of 15 bases. DNA of the CDR3: TGTGCCAGCAGATCTGGACAGTTTACTGAAAAACTGTTTTTT. Translation: CASRSGQFTEKLFF.

This clone was recorded only once. CDR3 residues: CASRLTGTGYGYTF. CDR3 sequence (DNA): TGTGCCAGCAGACTTACCGGGACAGGGTATGGCTACACCTTC. The V and J genes are TRBV6-5 and TRBJ1-2; 9 bases fit TRBD1. This CDR3 has 14 amino acids. Germline V lookup: CDR1 MNHEY, CDR2 SVGAGI. V lost 6 bases to trimming and J lost 5 bases; unmatched junction nucleotides: 7.

The chain is built from TRBV19 and TRBJ1-2, with D perhaps TRBD1 (6 bases). Trimming pared 5 bases from V and 5 bases from J, leaving 24 bases between. The CDR3 contains 17 residues. Germline V CDR1 and CDR2: LNHDA, SQIVND (reference sequence). The CDR3 region is CASSHRDNDFGLYGYTF. In nucleotides, the CDR3 is TGTGCCAGTAGTCACCGGGACAATGACTTCGGTCTATATGGCTACACCTTC. Together with reference TRBV19 and TRBJ1-2, the CDR3 gives the full variable domain: DGGITQSPKYLFRKEGQNVTLSCEQNLNHDAMYWYRQDPGQGLRLIYYSQIVNDFQKGDIAEGYSVSREKKESFPLTVTSAQKNPTAFYLCASSHRDNDFGLYGYTFGSGTRLTVV.

This clone was counted only a few times. V gene TRBV25-1 combines with J gene TRBJ1-1; D might be TRBD1 (6 bases). Germline V gene data show CDR1 as MGHDK and CDR2 as SYGVNS. This CDR3 region has 14 residues. Between the trimmed V and J ends, which lost 4 bases and 1 base, there was a span of 10 bases. The CDR3 spells CASSVGGQNTEAFF. The CDR3 DNA reads as TGTGCCAGCAGTGTTGGGGGACAGAACACTGAAGCTTTCTTT.

This chain uses TRBV15 with TRBJ2-3; perhaps TRBD2 as D (5 bases). This CDR3 region has 18 residues. Per the germline V gene, CDR1 is LNHNV and CDR2 is YYDKDF (reference sequence). The V gene lost 2 bases and the J gene lost 1 base, with 19 bases spanning the gap. This chain's CDR3 is CATSRSWERDFGTDTQYF. CDR3 bases: TGTGCCACCAGCAGATCGTGGGAGAGGGATTTTGGCACAGATACGCAGTATTTT.

The V gene is TRBV5-6, the J gene TRBJ1-2; D perhaps matches TRBD1 (6 bases). V was pared by 4 bases and J by 8 bases, with 15 bases between. Germline V gene lookup returns CDR1 SGHDT and CDR2 YYEEEE. This CDR3 is 13 amino acids long. CDR3 amino acids: CASSPFKGGGYTF. The CDR3, as DNA: TGTGCCAGCAGCCCCTTCAAAGGGGGAGGCTACACCTTC.

The rearrangement joins TRBV4-3 to TRBJ2-1, with TRBD2 identical over 7 bases. This CDR3 is 18 amino acids long. The V segment lost 0 bases and the J segment 9 bases; nucleotides outside the gene matches: 17. Looked up from germline, CDR1 is LGHNA and CDR2 is YSLEER. Here the CDR3 reads CASSQDSWPSGAWGEQFF. In DNA form, the CDR3 reads TGCGCCAGCAGCCAAGACAGTTGGCCAAGCGGGGCTTGGGGTGAGCAGTTCTTC.

DNA for the CDR3: TGTGCCAGCAGCAAAGGTAGTTCGGTAGCGGGACAGTGCGTCACCAACAATGAGCAGTTCTTC. Translated, it gives CASSKGSSVAGQCVTNNEQFF. The chain couples TRBV21-1 to TRBJ2-1; the tabulated D call, TRBD2, remains unverified against the DNA. TRBV21-1 is recorded as a pseudogene. CDR3 size: 21 residues.